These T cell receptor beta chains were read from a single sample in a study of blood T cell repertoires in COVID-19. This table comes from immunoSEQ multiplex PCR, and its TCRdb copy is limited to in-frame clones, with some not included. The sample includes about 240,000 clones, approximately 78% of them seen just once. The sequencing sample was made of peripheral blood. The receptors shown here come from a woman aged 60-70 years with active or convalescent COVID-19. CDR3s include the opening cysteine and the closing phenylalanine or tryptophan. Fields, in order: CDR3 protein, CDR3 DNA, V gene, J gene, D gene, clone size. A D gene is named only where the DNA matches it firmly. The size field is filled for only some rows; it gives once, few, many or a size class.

CDR3aa: CASSHYRGNYEQYF
CDR3nt: TGCGCCAGCAGCCATTACAGGGGGAACTACGAGCAGTACTTC
v_gene: TRBV4-1
j_gene: TRBJ2-7
d_gene: TRBD1
abundance: NA

CDR3aa: CASSSYYPFSAFF
CDR3nt: TGTGCCAGCAGCTCATACTACCCCTTTTCAGCTTTCTTT
v_gene: TRBV7-2
j_gene: TRBJ1-1
d_gene: NA
abundance: NA

CDR3aa: CASSFSDRSPKSIQYF
CDR3nt: TGTGCCAGCAGCTTCTCGGACAGGAGCCCAAAAAGCATTCAGTACTTC
v_gene: TRBV5-5
j_gene: TRBJ2-4
d_gene: TRBD1
abundance: NA

CDR3aa: CASSFRGLPYEQYF
CDR3nt: TGTGCCAGTAGTTTCCGGGGATTGCCCTACGAGCAGTACTTC
v_gene: TRBV19
j_gene: TRBJ2-7
d_gene: NA
abundance: NA

CDR3aa: CASSPLRGRNTEAFF
CDR3nt: TGTGCCAGCAGCCCCTTGAGGGGGCGAAACACTGAAGCTTTCTTT
v_gene: TRBV6-2/TRBV6-3
j_gene: TRBJ1-1
d_gene: TRBD1
abundance: NA

CDR3aa: CASSEGAGTEAFF
CDR3nt: TGCGCCAGCAGCGAGGGGGCGGGCACTGAAGCTTTCTTT
v_gene: TRBV5-1
j_gene: TRBJ1-1
d_gene: TRBD1
abundance: NA

CDR3aa: CASRSLAGKADTQYF
CDR3nt: TGTGCCAGCAGATCCCTAGCGGGGAAGGCAGATACGCAGTATTTT
v_gene: TRBV11-2
j_gene: TRBJ2-3
d_gene: TRBD2
abundance: NA

CDR3aa: CASSVGGGWNYEQYF
CDR3nt: TGTGCCAGCAGTGTCGGGGGAGGGTGGAACTACGAGCAGTACTTC
v_gene: TRBV5-5
j_gene: TRBJ2-7
d_gene: TRBD2
abundance: NA

CDR3aa: CASSLAGTSGVSGELFF
CDR3nt: TGTGCCAGCAGCTTGGCCGGGACTAGCGGGGTGTCCGGGGAGCTGTTTTTT
v_gene: TRBV5-5
j_gene: TRBJ2-2
d_gene: TRBD2
abundance: NA

CDR3aa: CASSPQETHTGELFF
CDR3nt: TGTGCCAGTAGTCCTCAAGAGACTCACACCGGGGAGCTGTTTTTT
v_gene: TRBV19
j_gene: TRBJ2-2
d_gene: NA
abundance: NA

CDR3aa: CASSLGRGQGPDTQYF
CDR3nt: TGTGCCAGCAGCTTAGGAAGGGGACAGGGCCCAGATACGCAGTATTTT
v_gene: TRBV7-7
j_gene: TRBJ2-3
d_gene: TRBD1
abundance: NA

CDR3aa: CASSLGGTGNEKLFF
CDR3nt: TGTGCCAGCAGCTTAGGAGGGACAGGGAATGAAAAACTGTTTTTT
v_gene: TRBV7-2
j_gene: TRBJ1-4
d_gene: TRBD1
abundance: NA

CDR3aa: CASHERGDGNEQFF
CDR3nt: TGTGCCAGTCACGAGCGGGGGGACGGTAATGAGCAGTTCTTC
v_gene: TRBV5-4
j_gene: TRBJ2-1
d_gene: TRBD2
abundance: few

CDR3aa: CARGQAYNEQFF
CDR3nt: TGTGCCAGGGGACAGGCCTACAATGAGCAGTTCTTC
v_gene: TRBV6-5
j_gene: TRBJ2-1
d_gene: TRBD1
abundance: NA

CDR3aa: CARSLVGGVEAFF
CDR3nt: TGTGCCAGAAGCTTGGTTGGGGGCGTTGAAGCTTTCTTT
v_gene: TRBV5-3
j_gene: TRBJ1-1
d_gene: NA
abundance: NA

CDR3aa: CASRPTNSPLHF
CDR3nt: TGTGCCAGCAGGCCGACAAATTCACCCCTCCACTTT
v_gene: TRBV2
j_gene: TRBJ1-6
d_gene: NA
abundance: NA

CDR3aa: CASSAGLFEKLFF
CDR3nt: TGTGCCAGCAGCGCGGGGCTTTTTGAAAAACTGTTTTTT
v_gene: TRBV7-9
j_gene: TRBJ1-4
d_gene: NA
abundance: NA

CDR3aa: CAISDTSGGAAETQYF
CDR3nt: TGTGCCATCAGTGATACTAGCGGGGGGGCCGCAGAGACCCAGTACTTC
v_gene: TRBV10-3
j_gene: TRBJ2-5
d_gene: TRBD2
abundance: NA

CDR3aa: CASSLRQGFGTDTQYF
CDR3nt: TGTGCCAGCAGCCTTCGACAGGGGTTTGGCACAGATACGCAGTATTTT
v_gene: TRBV14
j_gene: TRBJ2-3
d_gene: TRBD1
abundance: NA

CDR3aa: CASSWTGNSGANVLTF
CDR3nt: TGTGCCAGCAGTTGGACAGGGAACTCTGGGGCCAACGTCCTGACTTTC
v_gene: TRBV6-5
j_gene: TRBJ2-6
d_gene: TRBD1
abundance: NA

CDR3aa: CASSFLDRDTEAFF
CDR3nt: TGTGCCAGCAGCTTCCTGGACAGGGATACTGAAGCTTTCTTT
v_gene: TRBV5-6
j_gene: TRBJ1-1
d_gene: TRBD1
abundance: NA

CDR3aa: CASSPQGNSPLHF
CDR3nt: TGTGCCAGCAGCCCCCAGGGTAATTCACCCCTCCACTTT
v_gene: TRBV7-9
j_gene: TRBJ1-6
d_gene: NA
abundance: NA

CDR3aa: CASKTGTGTDTQYF
CDR3nt: TGTGCCAGCAAGACAGGGACAGGCACAGATACGCAGTATTTT
v_gene: TRBV2
j_gene: TRBJ2-3
d_gene: TRBD1
abundance: NA

CDR3aa: CASSFGPPGNSPLHF
CDR3nt: TGTGCCAGCAGTTTCGGCCCCCCAGGGAATTCACCCCTCCACTTT
v_gene: TRBV6-6
j_gene: TRBJ1-6
d_gene: NA
abundance: NA

CDR3aa: CASSGTGTSGGDTQYF
CDR3nt: TGTGCCAGCAGTGGTACCGGGACTAGCGGGGGGGATACGCAGTATTTT
v_gene: TRBV2
j_gene: TRBJ2-3
d_gene: TRBD2
abundance: NA

CDR3aa: CASRQSGGAMETQYF
CDR3nt: TGTGCCAGCAGACAGAGCGGGGGGGCTATGGAGACCCAGTACTTC
v_gene: TRBV6-5
j_gene: TRBJ2-5
d_gene: TRBD2
abundance: NA

CDR3aa: CASSPVGTGLSYEQYF
CDR3nt: TGTGCCAGCAGCCCAGTTGGGACAGGGCTCTCCTACGAGCAGTACTTC
v_gene: TRBV27
j_gene: TRBJ2-7
d_gene: TRBD1
abundance: NA

CDR3aa: CASSPRGGEETQYF
CDR3nt: TGTGCCAGCAGCCCCCGGGGGGGGGAAGAGACCCAGTACTTC
v_gene: TRBV11-2
j_gene: TRBJ2-5
d_gene: TRBD2
abundance: NA

CDR3aa: CAWKARPGRLGLIQYF
CDR3nt: TGTGCCTGGAAAGCAAGGCCAGGGAGGCTGGGTCTCATTCAGTACTTC
v_gene: TRBV30
j_gene: TRBJ2-4
d_gene: NA
abundance: NA

CDR3aa: CASSLAGQPYLNTEAFF
CDR3nt: TGTGCCAGCAGCTTAGCAGGACAGCCATACCTGAACACTGAAGCTTTCTTT
v_gene: TRBV7-9
j_gene: TRBJ1-1
d_gene: NA
abundance: NA

CDR3aa: CASRDRTVYEQYF
CDR3nt: TGTGCCAGCAGGGACAGGACTGTGTACGAGCAGTACTTC
v_gene: TRBV6-6
j_gene: TRBJ2-7
d_gene: TRBD1
abundance: NA

CDR3aa: CASSPDFNNEQFF
CDR3nt: TGTGCCAGCAGCCCTGACTTCAACAATGAGCAGTTCTTC
v_gene: TRBV13
j_gene: TRBJ2-1
d_gene: NA
abundance: NA

CDR3aa: CAWSAGAWGNTIYF
CDR3nt: TGTGCCTGGAGCGCGGGGGCTTGGGGAAACACCATATATTTT
v_gene: TRBV30
j_gene: TRBJ1-3
d_gene: NA
abundance: few

CDR3aa: CASKDRVMSYEQYF
CDR3nt: TGTGCCAGCAAGGACAGGGTGATGTCCTACGAGCAGTACTTC
v_gene: TRBV27
j_gene: TRBJ2-7
d_gene: TRBD1
abundance: NA

CDR3aa: CAWSVRGLGNTIYF
CDR3nt: TGTGCCTGGAGTGTAAGGGGTCTCGGAAACACCATATATTTT
v_gene: TRBV30
j_gene: TRBJ1-3
d_gene: NA
abundance: NA

CDR3aa: CAWSLGDRGSFRRTQYF
CDR3nt: TGTGCCTGGAGTTTAGGTGACAGGGGGAGTTTTCGTAGGACCCAGTACTTC
v_gene: TRBV30
j_gene: TRBJ2-5
d_gene: TRBD1
abundance: NA

CDR3aa: CASRAARDRGASASGGYTF
CDR3nt: TGTGCCAGCAGGGCCGCCCGGGACAGGGGCGCTTCGGCCTCGGGGGGCTACACCTTC
v_gene: TRBV2
j_gene: TRBJ1-2
d_gene: TRBD1
abundance: NA

CDR3aa: CASSVGTGGDRYRVYSNQPQHF
CDR3nt: TGTGCCAGCAGCGTAGGGACAGGGGGCGATCGGTATAGGGTCTATAGCAATCAGCCCCAGCATTTT
v_gene: TRBV9
j_gene: TRBJ1-5
d_gene: TRBD1
abundance: NA

CDR3aa: CASSLTGGQETQYF
CDR3nt: TGCGCCAGCAGCTTAACGGGGGGACAAGAGACCCAGTACTTC
v_gene: TRBV5-1
j_gene: TRBJ2-5
d_gene: TRBD2
abundance: NA

CDR3aa: CASSVGSSYNEQFF
CDR3nt: TGTGCCAGCAGCGTCGGGAGCTCCTACAATGAGCAGTTCTTC
v_gene: TRBV9
j_gene: TRBJ2-1
d_gene: NA
abundance: NA

CDR3aa: CASSSSSGANVLTF
CDR3nt: TGCGCCAGCAGCTCGAGCTCTGGGGCCAACGTCCTGACTTTC
v_gene: TRBV5-1
j_gene: TRBJ2-6
d_gene: NA
abundance: NA

CDR3aa: CASRAGGQANEQFF
CDR3nt: TGTGCCAGTAGAGCGGGGGGGCAAGCTAATGAGCAGTTCTTC
v_gene: TRBV19
j_gene: TRBJ2-1
d_gene: TRBD2
abundance: NA

CDR3aa: CASSVTGTQSPKQFF
CDR3nt: TGCGCCAGCAGCGTCACAGGGACCCAGAGCCCGAAGCAGTTCTTC
v_gene: TRBV5-1
j_gene: TRBJ2-1
d_gene: NA
abundance: NA

CDR3aa: CASSTRGGNEQFF
CDR3nt: TGTGCCAGCAGCACCCGGGGGGGGAACGAGCAGTTCTTC
v_gene: TRBV9
j_gene: TRBJ2-1
d_gene: TRBD2
abundance: NA

CDR3aa: CASSFEGITGELFF
CDR3nt: TGTGCCAGCAGCTTCGAGGGCATCACCGGGGAGCTGTTTTTT
v_gene: TRBV7-9
j_gene: TRBJ2-2
d_gene: NA
abundance: NA

CDR3aa: CASRKQGLYNSPLHF
CDR3nt: TGTGCCAGCAGGAAGCAGGGCCTCTATAATTCACCCCTCCACTTT
v_gene: TRBV2
j_gene: TRBJ1-6
d_gene: NA
abundance: NA

CDR3aa: CASSPGRDQPQHF
CDR3nt: TGTGCCAGCTCTCCCGGGAGGGATCAGCCCCAGCATTTT
v_gene: TRBV18
j_gene: TRBJ1-5
d_gene: NA
abundance: NA

CDR3aa: CASSEVRTSGGASSKNIQYF
CDR3nt: TGTGCCAGCAGTGAAGTAAGGACTAGCGGGGGGGCCTCGTCCAAAAACATTCAGTACTTC
v_gene: TRBV2
j_gene: TRBJ2-4
d_gene: TRBD2
abundance: NA

CDR3aa: CASSSTGSEDEKLFF
CDR3nt: TGTGCCAGCAGTTCCACAGGGTCGGAGGATGAAAAACTGTTTTTT
v_gene: TRBV27
j_gene: TRBJ1-4
d_gene: NA
abundance: NA

CDR3aa: CASSLDRENIQYF
CDR3nt: TGTGCCAGCAGCTTAGACAGGGAAAACATTCAGTACTTC
v_gene: TRBV7-3
j_gene: TRBJ2-4
d_gene: TRBD1
abundance: NA

CDR3aa: CASSHGDEQYF
CDR3nt: TGTGCCAGCAGCCACGGGGACGAGCAGTACTTC
v_gene: TRBV6-5
j_gene: TRBJ2-7
d_gene: NA
abundance: NA